This T cell receptor beta chain originates from a study of blood T cell repertoires in COVID-19. Per the original data handling: Amplifying reference gene primers gave estimates of nucleated cell counts. The table came from immunoSEQ multiplex PCR; TCRdb's copy has only in-frame clones and leaves some out. That table gives V, J and clone size, and the DNA gave D and trimming. The sample holds about 480,000 clones, 80% to 90% seen once. The receptor's source is a man younger than 30 with COVID-19, enrolled during active disease. Specimen: peripheral blood.

The CDR3 region is CASSYTAGNTIYF. CDR3 coding DNA: TGTGCCAGCAGTTATACAGCTGGAAACACCATATATTTT. V gene TRBV6-6 combines with J gene TRBJ1-3; the D is unclear. V was cut by 3 bases and J by 2 bases, with 5 bases left in between. This CDR3 is 13 amino acids long. Germline CDR1 reads MNHNY; CDR2 reads SVGAGI (reference sequence).